This T cell receptor (beta chain) was observed in a study of shared clonotypes between healthy human individuals. Findings and caveats of the study: Sharing of clonotypes among donors was expected to vary with sequencing depth.

Between the trimmed V and J ends, which lost 0 bases and 2 bases, there was a span of 14 bases. This CDR3 has 15 amino acids. Per germline, CDR1 GTSNPN and CDR2 SVGIG (reference sequence). The naive CD8 fraction comprised CD45RO-negative cells positively selected for CCR7 and excluded terminally differentiated effector memory CD45RA+ cells. Each sample came from a Caucasian adult donor living in Nashville, Tennessee. TCRdb keeps only in-frame clones here, not all; method: immunoSEQ multiplex PCR. The sample holds approximately 1.9 million clones, 93% seen once. To note about this clone: Its antigen is not identified.

This sequence was found in a man between 18 and 35 years old in good health. Some clones in this sample may be carry-over from other donors' samples. The sequencing sample was made of naive CD8+ T cells from PBMCs. The chain combines TRBV30 with TRBJ2-7; a possible D gene is TRBD2 (5 bases). CDR3 region: CAWSVSTGAAYEQYF. The CDR3 bases are TGTGCCTGGAGTGTCTCGACTGGAGCGGCCTACGAGCAGTACTTC.